What follows are 21 T cell receptor beta chains derived from one specimen sequenced in a study of beta chain features in type 1 diabetes. Overall study results and limits: Within each of all four CD4+ subsets, Type 1 diabetes patients had TCRB CDR3s that were moderately but significantly shorter.

These TCRs' antigens remain unknown. Reverse transcribing all isolated RNA meant expressed TCRB transcripts were sequenced. The protocol was immunoSEQ multiplex PCR, while the TCRdb copy is restricted to in-frame clones and leaves out a portion. The sample has more than 300,000 clones; roughly 12% are singletons. The sample consisted of naive CD4+ T cells from blood. These receptor sequences come from a woman between 18 and 29 years old with type 1 diabetes.

The sample holds a few counts of this clone. The chain has TRBV4-3 and TRBJ2-7, with D maybe TRBD1 (6 bases). V gave up 0 bases and J gave up 3 bases, with 15 bases separating them. The germline gives CDR1 LGHNA, CDR2 YSLEER. The length of the CDR3 is 16 residues. DNA of the CDR3: TGCGCCAGCAGCCAAGATCCGGGGCAGGGGTTCTACGAGCAGTACTTC. The encoded protein is CASSQDPGQGFYEQYF.

The CDR3 sequence is CATRGVGTYNEQFF. The CDR3 DNA follows: TGTGCCACCAGAGGGGTAGGGACCTACAATGAGCAGTTCTTC. The chain recombines TRBV15 with TRBJ2-1, with D possibly TRBD1 on 5 matching bases. The CDR3 is made up of 14 amino acids. Germline CDR1 LNHNV, CDR2 YYDKDF (reference sequence). Trimming removed 6 bases at V and 2 bases at J, with 11 bases between. Full variable domain (rest looked up from reference TRBV15 and TRBJ2-1): DAMVIQNPRYQVTQFGKPVTLSCSQTLNHNVMYWYQQKSSQAPKLLFHYYDKDFNNEADTPDNFQSRRPNTSFCFLDIRSPGLGDTAMYLCATRGVGTYNEQFFGPGTRLTVL.

This clone was found a few times. The chain employs TRBV6-5 and TRBJ2-1; D gene ambiguous. CDR1 MNHEY and CDR2 SVGAGI come from the germline V gene. CDR3 length equals 13 residues. V dropped 6 bases and J dropped 10 bases, with 16 bases sitting between them. The CDR3 sequence is CASSVFTSREQFF. CDR3 sequence (DNA): TGTGCCAGCAGCGTATTCACTTCAAGAGAGCAGTTCTTC.

This chain uses TRBV18 with TRBJ2-7; unclear D gene. Germline V lookup: CDR1 KGHSH, CDR2 LQKENI. The CDR3 runs to 11 residues. Between the trimmed V and J ends, which lost 3 bases and 2 bases, there was a span of 2 bases. For the CDR3, the DNA is TGTGCCAGCTCACCTACCTACGAGCAGTACTTC. Translated: CASSPTYEQYF. The variable domain in full, completed from reference TRBV18 and TRBJ2-7, reads NAGVMQNPRHLVRRRGQEARLRCSPMKGHSHVYWYRQLPEEGLKFMVYLQKENIIDESGMPKERFSAEFPKEGPSILRIQQVVRGDSAAYFCASSPTYEQYFGPGTRLTVT.

This clone was seen only a few times. The rearrangement joins TRBV13 to TRBJ2-7, with D possibly TRBD2 on 5 matching bases. V was pared by 10 bases and J by 3 bases, with 19 bases between. Germline V gene lookup returns CDR1 PRHDT and CDR2 FYEKMQ (reference sequence). This CDR3 is built from 14 residues. CDR3 loop: CATQKVLDHYEQYF. The CDR3 DNA reads as TGTGCCACCCAAAAGGTACTAGACCACTACGAGCAGTACTTC.

The J gene is TRBJ2-7, the V gene TRBV6-4; 7 bases align to TRBD1. The germline CDR1 and CDR2 sequences are MRHNA and SNTAGT. The CDR3 extends over 14 amino acids. With 7 bases clipped from V and 4 bases from J, the junction kept 10 bases outside the gene matches. CDR3 sequence (DNA): TGTGCCAGCACCGCCCGGGACAGTGGGTACGAGCAGTACTTC. Translated: CASTARDSGYEQYF.

The chain recombines TRBV5-4 with TRBJ2-3, with TRBD2 identical over 10 bases. Trimming took 3 bases from V and 4 from J; bases not matched to a gene: 8. CDR3 length: 16 amino acids. Germline CDR1 SGHNT, CDR2 YYREEE (reference sequence). CDR3 region: CASSSGGTSVPDTQYF. The DNA of the CDR3 is TGTGCCAGCAGCTCGGGAGGGACTAGCGTTCCAGATACGCAGTATTTT.

The rearrangement links TRBV7-9 to TRBJ2-5; 7 positions match TRBD1. Germline V gives CDR1 SEHNR, CDR2 FQNEAQ (reference sequence). J lost 5 bases, V lost 5 bases, and 17 bases had no gene match. This CDR3 comprises 17 residues. This CDR3 is CASSPQSQGFIWETQYF. The DNA of the CDR3 is TGTGCCAGCAGCCCCCAGTCACAGGGGTTTATTTGGGAGACCCAGTACTTC.

The V call is TRBV7-9, the J call TRBJ2-5; maybe TRBD1 (6 bases). There are 13 residues in the CDR3. Trimming took off 11 bases at V and 5 bases at J, with 18 bases between the two ends. Germline CDR1 and CDR2: SEHNR and FQNEAQ (reference sequence). CDR3 region: CASGEGVVETQYF. For the CDR3, the DNA is TGTGCCTCGGGCGAGGGGGTGGTTGAGACCCAGTACTTC. The variable domain in full, completed from reference TRBV7-9 and TRBJ2-5, reads DTGVSQNPRHKITKRGQNVTFRCDPISEHNRLYWYRQTLGQGPEFLTYFQNEAQLEKSRLLSDRFSAERPKGSFSTLEIQRTEQGDSAMYLCASGEGVVETQYFGPGTRLLVL.

Of note for this clone: The same CDR3 is also encoded by other DNA sequences in this sample. The chain couples TRBV28 to TRBJ2-7; the D is unclear. Trimming took 6 bases from V and 2 from J, leaving 8 bases between them. The germline V gene encodes CDR1 MDHEN and CDR2 SYDVKM. This CDR3 contains 12 residues. CDR3 sequence: CASSLEAYEQYF. In nucleotides, the CDR3 is TGTGCCAGCAGCCTTGAGGCCTACGAGCAGTACTTC.

V is TRBV5-6 and J is TRBJ1-2, with D possibly being TRBD1 (5 bases). Trimming took 3 bases from V and 6 from J, leaving 21 bases between them. The CDR3 is made up of 16 amino acids. Germline values: CDR1 SGHDT, CDR2 YYEEEE. Written as DNA, the CDR3 is TGTGCCAGCAGCTCGAGCTTCGGGACTGCGAGACATGGCTACACCTTC. Its translation is CASSSSFGTARHGYTF. Full variable domain (rest looked up from reference TRBV5-6 and TRBJ1-2): DAGVTQSPTHLIKTRGQQVTLRCSPKSGHDTVSWYQQALGQGPQFIFQYYEEEERQRGNFPDRFSGHQFPNYSSELNVNALLLGDSALYLCASSSSFGTARHGYTFGSGTRLTVV.

This chain connects TRBV7-3 to TRBJ2-5; 11 nucleotides align to TRBD2. V shed 2 bases and J 5 bases; nucleotides not matched to a gene: 1. This CDR3 comprises 14 residues. From germline, CDR1 is SGHTA and CDR2 FQGTGA. CDR3 DNA sequence: TGTGCCAGCAGCTTAGCTAGCGGGAGGGAGACCCAGTACTTC. This codes for CASSLASGRETQYF.

The chain recombines TRBV27 with TRBJ2-1, with 7 bases that match TRBD1. This CDR3 comprises 16 residues. Unmatched junction bases numbered 11, after V lost 4 bases and J lost 5 bases. Looked up from germline, CDR1 is MNHEY and CDR2 is SMNVEV (reference sequence). The CDR3 bases are TGTGCCAGCAGTTCTTCTCCCGGGACAGCCAACAATGAGCAGTTCTTC. Translation: CASSSSPGTANNEQFF.

This clone was detected a few times. The chain combines TRBV28 with TRBJ1-2; D is undetermined. The V gene lost 7 bases and the J gene lost 2 bases, with 8 bases spanning the gap. Germline loops: CDR1 MDHEN, CDR2 SYDVKM. The CDR3 totals 12 residues. Here the CDR3 DNA reads TGTGCCAGCACGGGGAACAACTATGGCTACACCTTC. Translation gives CASTGNNYGYTF.

V gene TRBV7-2 combines with J gene TRBJ2-2, with 13 nucleotides matching TRBD2. The CDR3 runs to 17 residues. CDR1 is SGHTA, CDR2 FQGNSA, per germline. Losses at the gene ends were 7 bases for V and 6 bases for J; bases not matched to a gene: 11. The CDR3 loop reads CASTPPGLAGYAGELFF. The CDR3 bases are TGTGCCAGCACTCCTCCGGGACTAGCGGGATATGCCGGGGAGCTGTTTTTT. Combining the CDR3 with reference TRBV7-2 and TRBJ2-2 gives the whole variable domain GAGVSQSPSNKVTEKGKDVELRCDPISGHTALYWYRQSLGQGLEFLIYFQGNSAPDKSGLPSDRFSAERTGGSVSTLTIQRTQQEDSAVYLCASTPPGLAGYAGELFFGEGSRLTVL.

This chain uses TRBV6-6 with TRBJ2-5; the match to TRBD2 covers 14 bases. The germline gives CDR1 MNHNY, CDR2 SVGAGI (reference sequence). The CDR3 length is 15 residues. V shed 5 bases, J shed 3 bases, and the junction held 2 bases outside the gene matches. CDR3 DNA: TGTGCCAGCAGTAGACTAGCGGGGGGGGAAGAGACCCAGTACTTC. It specifies CASSRLAGGEETQYF.

A remark on this clone: The junction departs from germline at one end; a sequencing error may be responsible. V usage is TRBV4-1 and J usage is TRBJ1-5; possible D gene TRBD1, 5 bases. There are 16 residues in the CDR3. Germline V gives CDR1 MGHRA, CDR2 YSYEKL. The CDR3 sequence: CASSKEVLRGNQPQHF. The DNA of the CDR3 is TGCGCCAGCAGCAAAGAAGTCCTCAGGGGCAATCAGCCCCAGCATTTT.

This clone showed up just a few times. This chain connects TRBV5-6 to TRBJ2-5; the match to TRBD2 covers 8 bases. Germline-derived CDR1 and CDR2 are SGHDT and YYEEEE. This CDR3 is 16 amino acids long. V shed 0 bases, J shed 1 base, and the junction held 5 bases outside the gene matches. CDR3 residues: CASSLGLAGTQETQYF. The CDR3 DNA reads as TGTGCCAGCAGCTTGGGGCTAGCGGGTACCCAAGAGACCCAGTACTTC.

This clone was seen a few times. V usage is TRBV19 and J usage is TRBJ1-2; 7 bases map to TRBD1. V shed 7 bases and J 5 bases; nucleotides not matched to a gene: 4. CDR1 and CDR2 from the germline V gene are LNHDA and SQIVND (reference sequence). The CDR3 is made up of 12 amino acids. CDR3 sequence (DNA): TGTGCCAGTAACAGGGGATGGTATGGCTACACCTTC. Translated, it gives CASNRGWYGYTF.

The chain links TRBV10-3 to TRBJ1-6; D is possibly TRBD1 (6 bases). The CDR3 sequence is 14 residues long. V lost 5 bases and J lost 7, with 12 bases in between. Germline V gene sequence: CDR1 ENHRY, CDR2 SYGVKD. The CDR3 loop reads CAISWDIRNSPLHF. Written as DNA, the CDR3 is TGTGCCATCAGTTGGGACATCAGAAATTCACCCCTCCACTTT.

This clone was picked up a small number of times. V and J are TRBV28 and TRBJ1-2; D call uncertain. The germline V and J ends were trimmed by 5 bases and 8 bases, with 6 bases remaining between them. CDR3 length equals 10 residues. Germline CDR1 reads MDHEN; CDR2 reads SYDVKM. In DNA form, the CDR3 reads TGTGCCAGCAGTAGCTCAGGCTACACCTTC. It codes for CASSSSGYTF.